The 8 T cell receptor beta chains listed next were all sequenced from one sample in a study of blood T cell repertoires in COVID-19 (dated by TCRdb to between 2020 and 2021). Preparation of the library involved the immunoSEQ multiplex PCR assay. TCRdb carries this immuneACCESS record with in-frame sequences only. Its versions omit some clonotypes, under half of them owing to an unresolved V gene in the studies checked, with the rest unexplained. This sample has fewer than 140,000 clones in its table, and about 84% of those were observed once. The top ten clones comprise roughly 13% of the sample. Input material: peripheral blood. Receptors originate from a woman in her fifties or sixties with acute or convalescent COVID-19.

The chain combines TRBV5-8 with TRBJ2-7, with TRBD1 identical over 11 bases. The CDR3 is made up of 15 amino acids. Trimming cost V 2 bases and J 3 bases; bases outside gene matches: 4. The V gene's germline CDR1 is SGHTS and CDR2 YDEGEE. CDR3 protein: CASSFRDRGYYEQYF. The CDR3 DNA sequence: TGTGCCAGCAGCTTCCGGGACAGGGGGTACTACGAGCAGTACTTC.

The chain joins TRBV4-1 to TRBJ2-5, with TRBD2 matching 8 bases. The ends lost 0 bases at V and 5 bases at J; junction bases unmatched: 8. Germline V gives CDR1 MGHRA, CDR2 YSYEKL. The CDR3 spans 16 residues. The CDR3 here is CASSQDRRGVWETQYF. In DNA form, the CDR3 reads TGCGCCAGCAGCCAAGACCGGCGGGGGGTTTGGGAGACCCAGTACTTC.

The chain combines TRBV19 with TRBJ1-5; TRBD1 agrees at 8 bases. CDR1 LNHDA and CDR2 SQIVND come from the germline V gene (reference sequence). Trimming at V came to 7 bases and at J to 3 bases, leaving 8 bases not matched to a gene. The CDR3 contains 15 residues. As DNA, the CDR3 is TGTGCCAGTAATCGACAGGGGATAACCAATCAGCCCCAGCATTTT. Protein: CASNRQGITNQPQHF.

In DNA form, the CDR3 reads TGTGCCAGCTCTCAAGAGCGTGGCTCCTATAATTCACCCCTCCACTTT. Translation gives CASSQERGSYNSPLHF. This chain connects TRBV5-4 to TRBJ1-6, with D hard to call. The CDR3 has 16 amino acids. Germline assignment: CDR1 SGHNT and CDR2 YYREEE (reference sequence). The V gene lost 7 bases and the J gene lost 0 bases, with 14 bases spanning the gap.

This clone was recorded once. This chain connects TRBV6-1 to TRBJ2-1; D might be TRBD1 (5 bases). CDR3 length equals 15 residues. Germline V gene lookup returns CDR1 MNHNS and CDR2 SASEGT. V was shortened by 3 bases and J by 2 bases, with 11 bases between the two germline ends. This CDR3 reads CASSEARDPYNEQFF. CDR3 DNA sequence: TGTGCCAGCAGTGAGGCCAGGGATCCCTACAATGAGCAGTTCTTC.

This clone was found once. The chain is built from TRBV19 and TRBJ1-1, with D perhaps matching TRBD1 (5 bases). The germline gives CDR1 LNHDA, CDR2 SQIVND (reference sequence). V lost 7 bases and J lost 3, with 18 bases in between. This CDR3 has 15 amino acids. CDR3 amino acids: CASTAAMGRHTEAFF. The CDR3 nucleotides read TGTGCCAGTACCGCGGCAATGGGGCGGCACACTGAAGCTTTCTTT.

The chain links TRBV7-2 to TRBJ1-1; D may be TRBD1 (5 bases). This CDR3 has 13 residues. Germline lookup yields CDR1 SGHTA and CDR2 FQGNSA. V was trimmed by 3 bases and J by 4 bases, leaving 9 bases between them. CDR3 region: CASSLGPFTEAFF. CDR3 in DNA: TGTGCCAGCAGCTTGGGGCCTTTCACTGAAGCTTTCTTT.

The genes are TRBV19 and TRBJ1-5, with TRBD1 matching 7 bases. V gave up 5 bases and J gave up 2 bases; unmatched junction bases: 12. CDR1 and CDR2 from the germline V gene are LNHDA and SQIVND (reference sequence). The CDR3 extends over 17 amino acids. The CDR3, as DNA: TGTGCCAGTAGTTGGGGACAGCAAAATAGGGGCAATCAGCCCCAGCATTTT. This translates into CASSWGQQNRGNQPQHF.